A selection of T cell receptor beta chains follows, all from one sample in a study of blood T cell repertoires in COVID-19. The table came from immunoSEQ multiplex PCR; TCRdb's copy has only in-frame clones and leaves some out. Of some 110,000 clones listed, roughly 80% are singletons. Source material: peripheral blood. These receptors were obtained from a woman aged 80 or over with active or convalescent COVID-19. The CDR3 runs from the conserved cysteine through the conserved F or W.

len: 11
v_gene: TRBV3-1/TRBV3-2
j_gene: TRBJ1-1
CDR3aa: CASSQAGGAFF

len: 15
v_gene: TRBV6-5
j_gene: TRBJ2-3
CDR3aa: CASSYSGDEADTQYF

len: 14
v_gene: TRBV28
j_gene: TRBJ1-2
CDR3aa: CASSLLRVNYGYTF

len: 13
v_gene: TRBV6-4
j_gene: TRBJ1-2
CDR3aa: CASSATGDYGYTF

len: 15
v_gene: TRBV5-1
j_gene: TRBJ1-5
CDR3aa: CASSSGDRANQPQHF

len: 17
v_gene: TRBV15
j_gene: TRBJ1-1
CDR3aa: CATSRPGQGKEGTEAFF

len: 16
v_gene: TRBV3-1/TRBV3-2
j_gene: TRBJ1-6
CDR3aa: CASSQAGAGFQSPLHF

len: 16
v_gene: TRBV6-1
j_gene: TRBJ2-7
CDR3aa: CASSGGPGQGYYEQYF

len: 11
v_gene: TRBV20-1
j_gene: TRBJ2-7
CDR3aa: CSETGTYEQYF

len: 15
v_gene: TRBV6-5
j_gene: TRBJ1-5
CDR3aa: CASSHTGTANQPQHF

len: 13
v_gene: TRBV2
j_gene: TRBJ1-6
CDR3aa: CASRQGAGSPLHF

len: 14
v_gene: TRBV6-5
j_gene: TRBJ1-1
CDR3aa: CASTHQGMNTEAFF

len: 13
v_gene: TRBV28
j_gene: TRBJ1-2
CDR3aa: CASSSPQRGGYTF

len: 15
v_gene: TRBV19
j_gene: TRBJ1-2
CDR3aa: CASIAVRDREKRYTF

len: 17
v_gene: TRBV18
j_gene: TRBJ2-6
CDR3aa: CASSPPMRASGANVLTF

len: 19
v_gene: TRBV27
j_gene: TRBJ2-7
CDR3aa: CASSLSRRTPSGVSYEQYF

len: 13
v_gene: TRBV3-1/TRBV3-2
j_gene: TRBJ2-1
CDR3aa: CASSRTGINEQFF

len: 14
v_gene: TRBV7-9
j_gene: TRBJ1-1
CDR3aa: CASSFTGVGTEAFF